These T cell receptor beta chains were read from a single sample in a study of T cells after yellow fever vaccination. TCRdb re-derived calls from the 5' RACE reads in MiXCR, one entry per CDR3 protein. The sample carries 250,000 to 300,000 distinct CDR3 sequences, around 5.2% recorded once. The sample in question was CD4+ T cells sorted from PBMCs, obtained on the day of the yellow fever booster vaccination. Source of these receptors: a man aged 18 to 30 who received the YFV17D yellow fever vaccine. CDR3s include the opening cysteine and the closing phenylalanine or tryptophan. A D gene is named only where the DNA matches it firmly. Clone size is given for some rows only: seen once, a few or many times, or a class if the clone is expanded.

d_call j_call v_call clone_size cdr3_aa cdr3_nt
- TRBJ2-6 TRBV6-2/TRBV6-3 many CASSRGSGANVLTF TGTGCCAGCAGTAGGGGCTCTGGGGCCAACGTCCTGACTTTC
TRBD1 TRBJ2-2 TRBV5-1 - CASSRDRGATGELFF TGCGCCAGCAGCCGGGACAGGGGTGCCACCGGGGAGCTGTTTTTT
- TRBJ1-1 TRBV19 - CASGQQLNTEAFF TGTGCCAGTGGACAGCAACTAAACACTGAAGCTTTCTTT
TRBD2 TRBJ2-3 TRBV18 - CASSASGGARTVTQYF TGTGCCAGCTCAGCGAGCGGGGGGGCCAGAACAGTTACGCAGTATTTT
- TRBJ1-5 TRBV27 few CASSLTFDQPQHF TGTGCCAGCAGTTTAACGTTCGACCAGCCCCAGCATTTT
- TRBJ2-2 TRBV24-1 many CATSYQGSGELFF TGTGCCACCAGCTACCAGGGCTCCGGGGAGCTGTTTTTT
- TRBJ2-5 TRBV20-1 few CSAEDRHQETQYF TGCAGTGCCGAGGACAGACACCAAGAGACCCAGTACTTC
- TRBJ2-7 TRBV18 - CASSPRIGGNYEQYF TGTGCCAGCTCACCACGAATAGGAGGGAACTACGAGCAGTACTTC
- TRBJ2-7 TRBV29-1 many CSARERFSWEQYF TGCAGTGCCAGGGAAAGATTCTCGTGGGAGCAGTACTTC
- TRBJ2-3 TRBV6-1 many CASSRGKILQGDTQYF TGTGCCAGCAGTCGCGGAAAGATACTCCAAGGAGATACGCAGTATTTT
- TRBJ1-1 TRBV18 few CASSPGGANTEAFF TGTGCCAGCTCACCAGGTGGGGCGAACACTGAAGCTTTCTTT
TRBD1 TRBJ1-6 TRBV11-2 - CASSSDRGTPLHF TGTGCCAGCAGCTCAGACAGGGGCACACCCCTCCACTTT
TRBD1 TRBJ1-2 TRBV24-1 - CATSDQRTGYGYTF TGTGCCACCAGTGATCAGAGGACAGGGTATGGCTACACCTTC
TRBD1 TRBJ1-2 TRBV5-1 few CASSVDRGRDYGYTF TGCGCCAGCAGCGTCGACAGGGGTAGGGACTATGGCTACACCTTC
- TRBJ2-5 TRBV12-3/TRBV12-4 many CASSLMSGGGETQYF TGTGCCAGCAGTTTAATGAGCGGTGGTGGAGAGACCCAGTACTTC
TRBD2 TRBJ2-7 TRBV4-3 - CASSQAGGPYEQYF TGCGCCAGCAGCCAGGCGGGGGGGCCCTACGAGCAGTACTTC
TRBD2 TRBJ2-1 TRBV11-2 many CASSPNPSGGSYNEQFF TGTGCCAGCAGCCCAAACCCTAGCGGGGGGTCCTACAATGAGCAGTTCTTC
TRBD1 TRBJ1-3 TRBV9 - CASSRQGTNTIYF TGTGCCAGCAGCAGACAGGGGACAAACACCATATATTTT
- TRBJ1-2 TRBV12-3/TRBV12-4 - CASLTRDYGYTF TGTGCCAGTTTGACGAGGGATTATGGCTACACCTTC
- TRBJ2-2 TRBV2 many CASSDFTGELFF TGTGCCAGCAGTGACTTTACCGGGGAGCTGTTTTTT
- TRBJ2-1 TRBV7-8 many CASIGAELQRYNEQFF TGTGCCAGCATCGGGGCGGAACTGCAAAGATACAATGAGCAGTTCTTC
- TRBJ2-5 TRBV6-5 many CASVGVQETQYF TGTGCCAGCGTGGGGGTCCAAGAGACCCAGTACTTC
- TRBJ1-1 TRBV12-3/TRBV12-4 - CASRLQGEAFF TGTGCCAGCAGGCTACAGGGAGAAGCTTTCTTT
TRBD1 TRBJ2-1 TRBV6-5 - CASSRTGGRPYNEQFF TGTGCCAGCAGCCGGACAGGGGGCCGACCCTACAATGAGCAGTTCTTC
- TRBJ1-1 TRBV7-8 many CASSSGTPRGTEAFF TGTGCCAGCAGCTCCGGGACTCCCCGGGGGACTGAAGCTTTCTTT
- TRBJ1-6 TRBV6-2/TRBV6-3 - CASSFPTDRSRSYNSPLHF TGTGCCAGCAGTTTCCCGACAGACCGTTCTCGCTCCTATAATTCACCCCTCCACTTT
TRBD1 TRBJ2-1 TRBV7-2 few CASSSWDRGENEQFF TGTGCCAGCAGCTCTTGGGACAGAGGGGAGAATGAGCAGTTCTTC
- TRBJ2-7 TRBV5-1 - CASSSPWSKKPYEQYF TGCGCCAGCAGCTCCCCCTGGTCCAAGAAGCCCTACGAGCAGTACTTC
- TRBJ1-2 TRBV27 few CASSLGGVDGYTF TGTGCCAGCAGTTTAGGGGGGGTTGATGGCTACACCTTC
- TRBJ1-4 TRBV20-1 few CSASAGSKLFF TGCAGTGCTAGTGCGGGAAGCAAACTGTTTTTT
TRBD2 TRBJ2-2 TRBV12-3/TRBV12-4 few CASSLRGAAGELFF TGTGCCAGCAGTTTGCGGGGGGCAGCCGGGGAGCTGTTTTTT
- TRBJ1-1 TRBV20-1 few CSASLPPSNTEAFF TGCAGTGCTAGTTTGCCCCCGTCGAACACTGAAGCTTTCTTT
TRBD2 TRBJ2-2 TRBV7-2 many CASGLAGFPGELFF TGTGCCAGCGGGTTAGCGGGGTTTCCCGGGGAGCTGTTTTTT
TRBD1 TRBJ1-4 TRBV14 - CASSHRTGKLFF TGTGCCAGCAGCCACCGGACAGGAAAACTGTTTTTT
- TRBJ2-5 TRBV2 many CASSVGLQETQYF TGTGCCAGCAGTGTGGGCCTCCAAGAGACCCAGTACTTC
- TRBJ2-2 TRBV19 - CASSGQANTGELFF TGTGCCAGTAGTGGGCAGGCGAACACCGGGGAGCTGTTTTTT
- TRBJ1-5 TRBV30 many CAWSVRENQPQHF TGTGCCTGGAGTGTAAGGGAGAATCAGCCCCAGCATTTT
- TRBJ2-7 TRBV12-3/TRBV12-4 many CASSNYRYEQYF TGTGCCAGCAGCAACTATAGGTACGAGCAGTACTTC
- TRBJ1-4 TRBV5-4 few CASSLQGYNEKLFF TGTGCCAGCAGCTTACAGGGATACAATGAAAAACTGTTTTTT
TRBD1 TRBJ2-7 TRBV7-9 - CASSLGGQGDYEQYF TGTGCCAGCAGCTTAGGAGGACAGGGAGACTACGAGCAGTACTTC
- TRBJ2-3 TRBV6-6 few CASSFTGPLADTQYF TGTGCCAGCAGTTTTACCGGGCCCCTGGCAGATACGCAGTATTTT
- TRBJ2-4 TRBV28 once CASSFFDPNIQYF TGTGCCAGCAGTTTCTTCGATCCGAACATTCAGTACTTC
- TRBJ2-3 TRBV5-1 many CASSLVSWGDSTDTQYF TGCGCCAGCAGCTTGGTCTCTTGGGGAGATAGCACAGATACGCAGTATTTT
TRBD1 TRBJ1-2 TRBV4-2 many CASSQERTGLSGYTF TGTGCCAGCAGCCAAGAAAGGACAGGGCTTAGTGGCTACACCTTC
- TRBJ1-4 TRBV7-2 many CASSLVIVGQMEKKLFF TGTGCCAGCAGCTTAGTAATTGTGGGGCAGATGGAAAAAAAACTGTTTTTT
- TRBJ2-5 TRBV7-8 - CASSWGTFRWRKETQYF TGTGCCAGCAGCTGGGGGACATTTAGGTGGAGAAAAGAGACCCAGTACTTC
- TRBJ2-5 TRBV5-1 few CASSFSSAETQYF TGCGCCAGCAGCTTTTCTAGCGCGGAGACCCAGTACTTC
- TRBJ1-5 TRBV7-8 - CASSQDTENQPQHF TGTGCCAGCAGCCAAGATACAGAGAATCAGCCCCAGCATTTT
TRBD2 TRBJ2-1 TRBV2 - CASSHSGAQSYNEQFF TGTGCCAGCAGCCATAGCGGGGCCCAGTCCTACAATGAGCAGTTCTTC
- TRBJ2-1 TRBV7-8 many CASSVLGSSYYNEQFF TGTGCCAGCAGCGTACTCGGATCCTCTTACTACAATGAGCAGTTCTTC
- TRBJ2-5 TRBV7-2 many CASSLAISETQYF TGTGCCAGCAGCTTAGCAATTTCGGAGACCCAGTACTTC
- TRBJ2-1 TRBV3-1 - CASSQGTMNNEQFF TGTGCCAGCAGCCAAGGGACAATGAACAATGAGCAGTTCTTC
TRBD2 TRBJ2-5 TRBV7-2 few CASSYQRGQETQYF TGTGCCAGCAGCTACCAGCGGGGTCAAGAGACCCAGTACTTC
- TRBJ1-1 TRBV30 few CAWSPGTQFTEAFF TGTGCCTGGAGCCCCGGGACTCAGTTTACTGAAGCTTTCTTT